This is a list of T cell receptor beta chains from one sample in a study of identical twins. TCRdb recomputed calls from the 5' RACE reads with MiXCR, one row per CDR3 protein. The sample holds over 600,000 distinct CDR3 sequences, 21% seen once. In addition, the sample was reused for a study of T cells expressing NK-cell markers.

The sequenced material came from PBMCs. These receptor sequences come from a woman between 18 and 29 years old in good health. The CDR3 runs from the conserved cysteine through the conserved F or W. Fields, in order: V gene, D gene, clone size, J gene, CDR3 protein, CDR3 DNA. A D gene is named only where the DNA matches it firmly. Size is stated for part of the rows, as once, few or many counts, or as a class when the clone is expanded.

>TRBV20-1|-|-|TRBJ2-3
CSARFSDTQYF
TGCAGTGCTCGTTTCTCAGATACGCAGTATTTT
>TRBV29-1|-|once|TRBJ2-3
CSVRPQGQSTDTQYF
TGCAGCGTCAGGCCCCAGGGGCAGAGCACAGATACGCAGTATTTT
>TRBV3-1|-|few|TRBJ2-1
CASSQVSADRSNEQFF
TGTGCCAGCAGCCAAGTTTCTGCGGACAGAAGCAATGAGCAGTTCTTC
>TRBV6-1|TRBD1|-|TRBJ1-2
CASRDRLTGGYGYTF
TGTGCCAGCAGGGATAGGCTAACAGGGGGCTATGGCTACACCTTC
>TRBV20-1|TRBD1|few|TRBJ2-3
CSARGPGGYSDTQYF
TGCAGTGCTAGAGGGCCAGGGGGCTATTCAGATACGCAGTATTTT
>TRBV20-1|-|-|TRBJ2-3
CSAKTPGNPVGYF
TGCAGTGCTAAGACGCCCGGGAACCCAGTGGGGTATTTT
>TRBV20-1|TRBD2|-|TRBJ2-1
CSARDQGLANYNEQFF
TGCAGTGCTAGAGATCAGGGACTAGCGAACTACAATGAGCAGTTCTTC
>TRBV6-5|-|-|TRBJ1-1
CASILGAGSLAFF
TGTGCCAGCATTCTCGGTGCAGGTTCGTTGGCTTTCTTT
>TRBV10-3|-|-|TRBJ2-7
CAISEVAGYEQYF
TGTGCCATCAGTGAGGTGGCGGGTTACGAGCAGTACTTC
>TRBV27|TRBD2|-|TRBJ2-7
CASSWGGTEQYF
TGTGCCAGCAGTTGGGGGGGGACTGAGCAGTACTTC
>TRBV2|-|-|TRBJ2-5
CASKGTGETQYF
TGTGCCAGCAAGGGGACGGGGGAGACCCAGTACTTC
>TRBV18|-|few|TRBJ2-1
CASSPHPGYNEQFF
TGTGCCAGCTCACCACATCCGGGTTACAATGAGCAGTTCTTC
>TRBV5-6|-|-|TRBJ2-1
CASSSNPGNEQFF
TGTGCCAGCAGCTCAAACCCCGGCAATGAGCAGTTCTTC
>TRBV10-2|TRBD2|-|TRBJ2-3
CASSEALAGVPDTQYF
TGCGCCAGCAGTGAGGCGTTAGCGGGAGTTCCAGATACGCAGTATTTT
>TRBV5-1|TRBD2|few|TRBJ2-1
CASSYRTSGGEQFF
TGCGCCAGCAGCTACCGGACTAGCGGTGGTGAGCAGTTCTTC
>TRBV28|-|-|TRBJ2-7
CASGVATESAPYEQYF
TGTGCCAGCGGAGTCGCAACCGAGTCCGCCCCCTACGAGCAGTACTTC
>TRBV29-1|-|-|TRBJ2-2
CSVFWRNTGELFF
TGCAGCGTTTTCTGGCGGAACACCGGGGAGCTGTTTTTT
>TRBV2|-|many|TRBJ2-1
CAAATPSYNEQFF
TGTGCCGCTGCGACTCCCTCCTACAATGAGCAGTTCTTC
>TRBV4-1|-|-|TRBJ2-2
CASSRDPPGLNTGELFF
TGCGCCAGCAGCCGGGACCCCCCGGGCCTGAACACCGGGGAGCTGTTTTTT
>TRBV27|TRBD2|few|TRBJ2-7
CASSPRTSGIYEQYF
TGTGCCAGCAGCCCAAGGACTAGCGGGATCTACGAGCAGTACTTC
>TRBV20-1|TRBD1|-|TRBJ2-5
CSAERLTGTDQETQYF
TGCAGTGCCGAACGACTAACCGGGACAGATCAAGAGACCCAGTACTTC
>TRBV19|-|few|TRBJ2-1
CASSIGGRAEQFF
TGTGCCAGTAGTATAGGGGGGCGCGCTGAGCAGTTCTTC